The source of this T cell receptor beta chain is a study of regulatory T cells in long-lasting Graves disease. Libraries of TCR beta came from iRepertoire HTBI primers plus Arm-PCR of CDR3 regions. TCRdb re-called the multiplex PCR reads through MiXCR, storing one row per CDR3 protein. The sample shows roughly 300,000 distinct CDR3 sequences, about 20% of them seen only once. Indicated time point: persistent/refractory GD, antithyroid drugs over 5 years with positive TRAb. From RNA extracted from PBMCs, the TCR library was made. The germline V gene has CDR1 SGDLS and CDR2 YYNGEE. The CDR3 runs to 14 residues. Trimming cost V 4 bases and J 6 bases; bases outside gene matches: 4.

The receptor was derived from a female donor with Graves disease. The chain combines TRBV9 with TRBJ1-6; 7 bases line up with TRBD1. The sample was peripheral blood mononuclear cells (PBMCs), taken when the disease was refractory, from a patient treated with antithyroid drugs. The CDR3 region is CASSTQGPNSPLHF. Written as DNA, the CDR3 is TGTGCCAGCAGCACACAGGGGCCTAATTCACCCCTCCACTTT.